This T cell receptor beta chain was profiled in a study of cytomegalovirus exposure and HLA in healthy donors. Germline values: CDR1 GTSNPN, CDR2 SVGIG (reference sequence). Trimming removed 5 bases from V and 7 bases from J, with 23 bases in between. This CDR3 is built from 16 residues. Notes on the study in general: Later on, an analysis tied over 15,000 TCR beta sequences to HLA alleles at 0.05 false discovery rate.

About this clone itself: The antigen remains unidentified.

The PCR made use of 60 Vbeta and 13 Jbeta primers. Clones were sequenced by immunoSEQ multiplex PCR, and TCRdb holds only the in-frame ones, with some missing. Of about 100,000 clones in the sample, roughly 74% were seen once. The sequence came from a woman in her forties in good health and CMV-seronegative. The chain employs TRBV30 and TRBJ2-2; tentative D call: TRBD1 (6 bases). The specimen sequenced was PBMCs. The CDR3, as DNA: TGTGCCTGGGGGACCGGGACAAAATTTGACATCGGGGAGCTGTTTTTT. Translated, it gives CAWGTGTKFDIGELFF. Full variable domain (rest looked up from reference TRBV30 and TRBJ2-2): SQTIHQWPATLVQPVGSPLSLECTVEGTSNPNLYWYRQAAGRGLQLLFYSVGIGQISSEVPQNLSASRPQDRQFILSSKKLLLSDSGFYLCAWGTGTKFDIGELFFGEGSRLTVL.